Presented here are 30 T cell receptor beta chains from one specimen sequenced in a study of T-cell memory formation after mild COVID-19. TCRdb processed the 5' RACE reads anew with MiXCR; each CDR3 protein has one entry. The data contain roughly 200,000 distinct CDR3 sequences, over 7.5% of them singletons. The specimen was PBMCs or a T cell subset sorted from them (not recorded which). The receptors stem from a man between 18 and 35 years old who had mild COVID-19 (a few samples of this study predate the infection). Cell type and time point are not known.

This clonotype was detected many times. The J gene is TRBJ1-3, the V gene TRBV7-9, with TRBD1 matching over 8 bases. The CDR3 totals 14 residues. Germline V CDR1 and CDR2: SEHNR, FQNEAQ (reference sequence). Unmatched junction bases numbered 0, after V lost 5 bases and J lost 0 bases. The CDR3 loop is CASSTGGSGNTIYF. Written as DNA, the CDR3 is TGTGCCAGCAGCACAGGGGGCTCTGGAAACACCATATATTTT.

This clonotype was detected many times. The chain employs TRBV6-5 and TRBJ2-7, with TRBD1 matching 9 bases. CDR1 is MNHEY, CDR2 SVGAGI, per germline. J gave up 3 bases and V 5 bases, and 5 bases lay outside the gene matches. The CDR3 is made up of 14 amino acids. DNA of the CDR3: TGTGCCAGCAGTCCACTGGGACAGGGCTACGAGCAGTACTTC. It translates to CASSPLGQGYEQYF.

V is TRBV5-1 and J is TRBJ2-5, with D perhaps TRBD1 (5 bases). Germline V CDR1 and CDR2: SGHRS, YFSETQ. The V end lost 6 bases, the J end lost 5 bases, and 20 bases lay between the germline ends. CDR3 length: 15 amino acids. CDR3 residues: CASTWLGTRAETQYF. In nucleotides, the CDR3 is TGCGCCAGCACCTGGCTGGGAACCAGGGCTGAGACCCAGTACTTC.

The chain is built from TRBV7-2 and TRBJ1-6; D not certain. The CDR3 has 18 residues. Trimming pared 1 base from V and 8 bases from J, leaving 21 bases between. Germline V CDR1 and CDR2: SGHTA, FQGNSA. The CDR3 DNA reads as TGTGCCAGCAGCTTAGGAGGCAGGCCTACTCTGAGGGATTCACCCCTCCACTTT. It specifies CASSLGGRPTLRDSPLHF.

At least ten counts were recorded for this clonotype. V gene TRBV12-3 or TRBV12-4 combines with J gene TRBJ2-3; tentative D call: TRBD2 (6 bases). The CDR3 consists of 16 residues. The V end was cut by 6 bases, the J end by 3 bases, with 19 bases between. The CDR3 loop is CASSLPPGAVTDTQYF. CDR3 coding DNA: TGTGCCAGCAGCCTGCCGCCGGGAGCGGTTACAGATACGCAGTATTTT.

This clonotype was found many times. The V gene is TRBV7-7, the J gene TRBJ2-5; possible D gene TRBD2, 8 bases. This CDR3 is built from 16 residues. Germline V gene lookup returns CDR1 SSHAT and CDR2 FNYEAQ (reference sequence). Trimming took 5 bases from V and 2 from J, leaving 18 bases between them. The CDR3 DNA is TGTGCCAGCAGCCCCAGGGGGAGCGGGGGTCAAGAGACCCAGTACTTC. Its translation is CASSPRGSGGQETQYF.

The sample holds a few counts of this clonotype. The chain uses TRBV6-5 and TRBJ1-2, with no clear D. CDR1 and CDR2 (germline): MNHEY, SVGAGI. With 2 bases removed from V and 4 bases from J, the gap between germline ends came to 11 bases. This CDR3 contains 14 residues. The CDR3: CASSYPGALYGYTF. The DNA for the CDR3 is TGTGCCAGCAGTTACCCCGGAGCCCTCTATGGCTACACCTTC.

DNA for the CDR3: TGTGCCAGCAGCGCTCACACGACTAGCGGGGGGATTAGCTCCTACAATGAGCAGTTCTTC. As protein: CASSAHTTSGGISSYNEQFF. The chain joins TRBV9 to TRBJ2-1; 13 nucleotides agree with TRBD2. This CDR3 is 20 amino acids long. Per the germline V gene, CDR1 is SGDLS and CDR2 is YYNGEE. V lost 3 bases to trimming and J lost 0 bases; unmatched junction nucleotides: 12.

This clonotype was counted at least ten times. This chain uses TRBV7-6 with TRBJ1-1; D is unclear. Germline V lookup: CDR1 SGHVS, CDR2 FNYEAQ. The CDR3 length is 13 residues. The V end lost 3 bases, the J end lost 0 bases, and 5 bases lay between the germline ends. The CDR3 reads CASSFTVNTEAFF. CDR3 bases: TGTGCCAGCAGCTTTACCGTGAACACTGAAGCTTTCTTT.

There are many counts of this clonotype. V usage is TRBV5-1 and J usage is TRBJ1-2; D unresolved. The germline V gene has CDR1 SGHRS and CDR2 YFSETQ. The CDR3 is made up of 17 amino acids. Deletions cut 4 bases from V and 4 bases from J, with 23 bases between. The CDR3 loop is CASSADPTSGLSYGYTF. The CDR3 coding sequence is TGCGCCAGCAGCGCCGACCCGACCTCCGGGTTAAGCTATGGCTACACCTTC.

The chain links TRBV6-2 or TRBV6-3 to TRBJ2-4, with D unclear. The V end lost 6 bases, the J end lost 8 bases, and 14 bases lay between the germline ends. This CDR3 spans 13 amino acids. CDR1 is MNHEY, CDR2 SVGEGT, per germline. In nucleotides, the CDR3 is TGTGCCAGCAGCCGACGGGTAGTCGACATTCAGTACTTC. It specifies CASSRRVVDIQYF.

The chain uses TRBV2 and TRBJ2-7, with TRBD2 matching 10 bases. The CDR3 is made up of 15 amino acids. V trimming: 4 bases; J trimming: 0 bases; junction bases outside the gene matches: 3. From germline, CDR1 is SNHLY and CDR2 FYNNEI. The CDR3 nucleotides are TGTGCCAGCAGTGGGACTAGCGGCAGCTCCTACGAGCAGTACGTC. This encodes CASSGTSGSSYEQYV.

This chain joins TRBV24-1 and TRBJ2-1; the match to TRBD2 covers 7 bases. The CDR3 spans 14 residues. Germline assignment: CDR1 KGHDR and CDR2 SFDVKD. V lost 4 bases to trimming and J lost 9 bases; unmatched junction nucleotides: 8. The CDR3 DNA sequence: TGTGCCACCAGTGACTCGGGACTACCCAGTGAGCAGTTCTTC. Its translation is CATSDSGLPSEQFF.

A remark on this clonotype: Given a much more abundant clone one base away, this may be a read error. The chain combines TRBV5-8 with TRBJ1-6, with 7 bases aligning to TRBD1. The CDR3 runs 14 residues. CDR1 is SGHTS, CDR2 YDEGEE, per germline. The CDR3 DNA reads TGTGCCAGCAGCTTCGGACAGGTCTATTCACCCCACCACTTT. This encodes CASSFGQVYSPHHF.

The chain couples TRBV15 to TRBJ2-7; 12 bases fit TRBD2. The ends lost 6 bases at V and 0 bases at J; junction bases unmatched: 0. From germline, CDR1 is LNHNV and CDR2 YYDKDF (reference sequence). The length of the CDR3 is 14 residues. The CDR3 sequence is CATRLAGGSYEQYV. The CDR3 coding sequence is TGTGCCACCAGACTAGCGGGGGGCTCCTACGAGCAGTACGTC.

There are a few counts of this clonotype. The CDR3 region has the DNA TGTGCCAGCAGCGATATGGGGGCGGGACACTACAATGAGCAGTTCTTC. It translates to CASSDMGAGHYNEQFF. The chain recombines TRBV5-5 with TRBJ2-1; D is tentatively TRBD1 or TRBD2 (6 bases each). This CDR3 region has 16 residues. Trimming stripped 4 bases from V and 3 bases from J, with 17 bases between. Germline CDR1 and CDR2: SGHKS and YYEKEE (reference sequence).

This chain joins TRBV4-1 and TRBJ1-3; possibly TRBD1 for D (6 bases). Germline values: CDR1 MGHRA, CDR2 YSYEKL. CDR3 length: 16 amino acids. The V end lost 5 bases, the J end lost 2 bases, and 16 bases lay between the germline ends. The CDR3 nucleotides are TGCGCCAGCAGCGGGCGGACAGCTTCAACTGGAAACACCATATATTTT. Protein product: CASSGRTASTGNTIYF.

This clonotype appeared many times. CDR3 loop: CASRGDTQYF. CDR3 coding DNA: TGCGCCAGCCGGGGGGATACGCAGTATTTT. V is TRBV5-1 and J is TRBJ2-3, with D possibly being TRBD2 (6 bases). The germline V and J ends were trimmed by 7 bases and 6 bases, with 6 bases remaining between them. This CDR3 contains 10 residues. Per germline, CDR1 SGHRS and CDR2 YFSETQ.

This sequence joins TRBV7-3 and TRBJ2-3, with TRBD1 matching over 12 bases. V shed 2 bases, J shed 9 bases, and the junction held 0 bases outside the gene matches. Germline CDR1 reads SGHTA; CDR2 reads FQGTGA. The CDR3 runs to 13 residues. Written as DNA, the CDR3 is TGTGCCAGCAGCTTAGGGACAGGGGGCACGCAGTATTTT. This gives the protein CASSLGTGGTQYF.

This chain uses TRBV5-1 with TRBJ2-3, with TRBD2 matching 13 bases. V shed 4 bases and J 7 bases; nucleotides not matched to a gene: 6. The CDR3 runs 15 residues. Germline values: CDR1 SGHRS, CDR2 YFSETQ. The CDR3, as DNA: TGCGCCAGCAGCCCACTAGCGGGGGGGCCAAATACGCAGTATTTT. It specifies CASSPLAGGPNTQYF.

This chain joins TRBV7-2 and TRBJ2-3; the D is unclear. CDR3 length equals 13 residues. Germline CDR1 SGHTA, CDR2 FQGNSA. Deletions cut 11 bases from V and 1 base from J, with 13 bases between. The CDR3: CADRVVGTDTQYF. CDR3 sequence (DNA): TGTGCCGATAGGGTCGTGGGCACAGATACGCAGTATTTT. Filled out from reference TRBV7-2 and TRBJ2-3, the complete variable domain reads GAGVSQSPSNKVTEKGKDVELRCDPISGHTALYWYRQSLGQGLEFLIYFQGNSAPDKSGLPSDRFSAERTGGSVSTLTIQRTQQEDSAVYLCADRVVGTDTQYFGPGTRLTVL.

The chain combines TRBV7-2 with TRBJ2-3; 9 nucleotides agree with TRBD2. The junction had 18 bases not matched to a gene; V was cut back by 4 bases and J by 4 bases. The CDR3 length is 19 residues. Germline V lookup: CDR1 SGHTA, CDR2 FQGNSA. CDR3 region: CASSSLRGVSGGSADTQYF. Written as DNA, the CDR3 is TGTGCCAGCAGCTCACTTAGGGGCGTAAGCGGGGGGTCGGCAGATACGCAGTATTTT.

This clonotype has a handful of counts. This rearrangement joins TRBV7-9 to TRBJ1-1; TRBD1 matches 8 bases. Germline V gives CDR1 SEHNR, CDR2 FQNEAQ (reference sequence). V was pared by 5 bases and J by 8 bases, with 4 bases of the junction left unmatched. CDR3 length equals 12 residues. CDR3 bases: TGTGCCAGCAGCCGGCAGGGGGCCGAAGCTTTCTTT. The encoded protein is CASSRQGAEAFF.

This clonotype was found a few times. The chain employs TRBV6-2 or TRBV6-3 and TRBJ1-1; D unresolved. This CDR3 comprises 13 residues. The germline V and J ends were trimmed by 2 bases and 3 bases, with 7 bases remaining between them. Germline assignment: CDR1 MNHEY and CDR2 SVGEGT. In DNA form, the CDR3 reads TGTGCCAGCAGTTACAGGGAGGACACTGAAGCTTTCTTT. It codes for CASSYREDTEAFF.

This clonotype has ten or more counts. J is TRBJ2-3 and V is TRBV5-1; 11 bases line up with TRBD2. Germline values: CDR1 SGHRS, CDR2 YFSETQ. This CDR3 region has 16 residues. V dropped 0 bases and J dropped 3; count of bases not matched to a gene: 3. CDR3 DNA sequence: TGCGCCAGCAGCTTGGCTACTAGCGGGGGAACAGATACGCAGTATTTT. It yields the protein CASSLATSGGTDTQYF.

This clonotype was found a few times. V and J are TRBV4-2 and TRBJ1-3, with 10 bases aligning to TRBD1. The trim removed 0 bases at V and 2 bases at J, leaving 1 base unmatched. The CDR3 contains 16 residues. From germline, CDR1 is LGHNA and CDR2 YNFKEQ. CDR3 in DNA: TGTGCCAGCAGCCAAGATGACAGGGGGCCTGGAAACACCATATATTTT. Translated: CASSQDDRGPGNTIYF.

This chain links TRBV12-3 or TRBV12-4 with TRBJ1-1; D possibly corresponds to TRBD1 (5 bases). This CDR3 is built from 16 residues. Trimming stripped 3 bases from V and 5 bases from J, with 19 bases between. The CDR3 reads CASSFLISQGSTEAFF. The CDR3 bases are TGTGCCAGCAGTTTTCTTATTTCTCAGGGTTCAACTGAAGCTTTCTTT.

This clonotype has a handful of counts. V and J are TRBV10-3 and TRBJ2-3, with TRBD1 matching 8 bases. V shed 2 bases, J shed 5 bases, and the junction held 12 bases outside the gene matches. Germline V lookup: CDR1 ENHRY, CDR2 SYGVKD. The CDR3 spans 17 residues. CDR3 bases: TGTGCCATCAGTGAGGATGGGACCGGGACAGGTCGAGATACGCAGTATTTT. As protein: CAISEDGTGTGRDTQYF.

The CDR3 sequence is CASGSAYEQYV. In DNA, the CDR3 is TGTGCTAGTGGTTCGGCCTACGAGCAGTACGTC. The rearrangement joins TRBV12-5 to TRBJ2-7; D is uncertain. The germline V gene encodes CDR1 LGHNT and CDR2 FRNRAP. The V end was cut by 4 bases, the J end by 2 bases, with 3 bases between. CDR3 length: 11 residues.

This clonotype was seen repeatedly, ten times or more. This chain links TRBV18 with TRBJ2-2; D unclear. Trimming left V 3 bases short and J 4 bases short, with 12 bases between. Germline CDR1 and CDR2: KGHSH and LQKENI. The CDR3 sequence is 15 residues long. CDR3 amino acids: CASSPLQSGTGELFF. In nucleotides, the CDR3 is TGTGCCAGCTCACCTCTCCAGTCCGGCACCGGGGAGCTGTTTTTT.